This T cell receptor (beta chain) is drawn from a study of metastatic and nonmetastatic thyroid tumors. Across the whole study: Malignant thyroid and benign thyroid patients provided blood and tumor or nodule tissue whose repertoires were compared.

This clone was counted at least ten times. Its antigen is unidentified. General study points: In blood and tumor, TCR beta diversity was reportedly significantly higher in malignant thyroid tumors than in benign nodules.

Not a single patient had been given any form of treatment at any point before undergoing thyroid surgery. As originally analysed: What underpinned the distant-metastasis classifier for papillary thyroid cancer was the set of CDR3 differences across clinicopathological groups. TCRdb ran MiXCR on the PCR reads. For this entry, the V and J calls and clone size follow TCRdb and not the study's own pipeline. The sample has about 41,000 clones, 28% seen once. The CDR3 contains 13 residues. V was pared by 6 bases and J by 7 bases, with 13 bases between. Germline values: CDR1 LNHDA, CDR2 SQIVND (reference sequence).

This sequence joins TRBV19 and TRBJ2-1; D uncertain. The sample comprised blood. The TCR was taken from a male donor with papillary thyroid cancer or a benign thyroid nodule (not recorded which). Some clones in this sample may be carry-over from other donors' samples. CDR3 sequence (DNA): TGTGCCAGTAGAGCGACCGAGACAAATGAGCAGTTCTTC. Translating it yields CASRATETNEQFF. Drawing the rest from reference TRBV19 and TRBJ2-1, the complete variable domain is DGGITQSPKYLFRKEGQNVTLSCEQNLNHDAMYWYRQDPGQGLRLIYYSQIVNDFQKGDIAEGYSVSREKKESFPLTVTSAQKNPTAFYLCASRATETNEQFFGPGTRLTVL.